This TCR beta chain was sequenced during a study of beta chain features in type 1 diabetes. General study results and limits: Type 1 diabetes patients showed a moderate but significant shortening of TCRB CDR3s in all four CD4+ subsets.

The sequenced template was cDNA made from the entire isolated RNA. Produced via immunoSEQ multiplex PCR; TCRdb's table is partial and in-frame only. Of more than 300,000 clones listed, about 12% are singletons. Notes on this clone: Its antigen is as yet unknown.

Germline CDR1 SGDLS, CDR2 YYNGEE. The CDR3 has 12 residues. With V trimmed by 3 bases and J by 12 bases, 6 bases remained unmatched. Sorting produced populations that all topped 95% purity. The clonotype originates from a woman aged 18-30 years with type 1 diabetes. The rearrangement uses TRBV9 and TRBJ2-1, with 7 bases fitting TRBD2. Sequenced material: naive CD4+ T cells from blood. CDR3: CASSATSRAQFF. The CDR3 region has the DNA TGTGCCAGCAGCGCGACTAGCCGAGCGCAGTTCTTC.